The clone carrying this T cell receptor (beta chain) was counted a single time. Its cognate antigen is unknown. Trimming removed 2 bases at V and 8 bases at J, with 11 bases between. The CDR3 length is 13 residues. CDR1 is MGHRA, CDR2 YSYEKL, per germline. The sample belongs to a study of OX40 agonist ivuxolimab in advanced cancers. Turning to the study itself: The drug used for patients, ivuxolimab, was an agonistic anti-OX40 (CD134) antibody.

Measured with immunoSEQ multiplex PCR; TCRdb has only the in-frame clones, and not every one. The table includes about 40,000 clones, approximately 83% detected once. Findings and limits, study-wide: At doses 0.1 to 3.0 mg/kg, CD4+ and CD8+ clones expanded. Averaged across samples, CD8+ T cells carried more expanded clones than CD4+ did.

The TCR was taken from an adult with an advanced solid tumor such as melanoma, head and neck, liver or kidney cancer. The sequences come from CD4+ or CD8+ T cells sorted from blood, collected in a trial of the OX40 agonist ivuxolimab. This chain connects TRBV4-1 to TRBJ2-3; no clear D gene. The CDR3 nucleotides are TGCGCCAGCAGCCAACGAATCTTTGGTACGCAGTATTTT. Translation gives CASSQRIFGTQYF.